This T cell receptor beta chain was captured by sequencing in a study of radiotherapy plus CTLA-4 blockade in lung cancer. Background on the study: Among all patients, about 19% showed objective responses, while about 31% had disease control.

The method was immunoSEQ multiplex PCR; TCRdb's version includes in-frame clones alone and lacks a portion of them. This sample carries about 76,000 clones, approximately 80% of them seen once, and the ten largest clones take approximately 0.77%. Concerning this clone: Its antigen remains unidentified.

Focal radiation and CTLA-4 blockade (ipilimumab) were tested in chemo-refractory metastatic non-small-cell lung cancer patients. Study conclusions and caveats: TCR clones of tumor origin grew in blood after radiotherapy plus ipilimumab.

Germline V lookup: CDR1 SGHTS, CDR2 YDEGEE. With 4 bases removed from V and 5 bases from J, the gap between germline ends came to 17 bases. The CDR3 has 15 residues. The sequencing used peripheral blood, collected from a patient treated with radiotherapy plus ipilimumab. This clonotype was obtained from a human donor with non-small cell lung cancer who had stable disease on radiotherapy plus ipilimumab. This rearrangement joins TRBV5-8 to TRBJ2-3; D might be TRBD1 (6 bases). This CDR3 is CASSHGGQGLDTQYF. DNA of the CDR3: TGTGCCAGCAGCCATGGTGGCCAGGGGTTAGATACGCAGTATTTT.